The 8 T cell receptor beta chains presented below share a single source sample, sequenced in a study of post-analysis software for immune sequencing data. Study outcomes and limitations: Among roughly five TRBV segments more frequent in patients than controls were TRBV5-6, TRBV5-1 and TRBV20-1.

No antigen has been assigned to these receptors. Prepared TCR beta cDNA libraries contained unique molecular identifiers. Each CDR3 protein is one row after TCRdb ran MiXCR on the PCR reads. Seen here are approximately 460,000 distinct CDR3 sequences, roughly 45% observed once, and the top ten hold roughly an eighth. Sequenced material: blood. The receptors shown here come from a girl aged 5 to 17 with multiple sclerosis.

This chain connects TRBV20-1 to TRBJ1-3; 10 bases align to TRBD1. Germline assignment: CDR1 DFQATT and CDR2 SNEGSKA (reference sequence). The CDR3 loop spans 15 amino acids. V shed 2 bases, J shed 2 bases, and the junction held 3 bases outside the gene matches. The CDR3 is CSARTGQGAGNTIYF. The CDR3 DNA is TGCAGTGCTAGAACCGGACAGGGGGCTGGAAACACCATATATTTT.

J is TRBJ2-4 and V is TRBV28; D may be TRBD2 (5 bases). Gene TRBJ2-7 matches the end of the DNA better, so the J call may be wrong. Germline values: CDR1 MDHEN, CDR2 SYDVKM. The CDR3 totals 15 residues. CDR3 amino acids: CASSLWSGSTYEQYF. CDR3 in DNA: TGTGCCAGCAGTTTATGGTCGGGATCAACCTACGAGCAGTACTTC.

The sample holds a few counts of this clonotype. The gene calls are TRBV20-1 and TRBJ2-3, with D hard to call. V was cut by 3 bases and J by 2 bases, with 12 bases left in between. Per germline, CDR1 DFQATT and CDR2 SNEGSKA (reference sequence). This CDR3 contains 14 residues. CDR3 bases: TGCAGTGCTAGGAGTGGCGTATTCACAGATACGCAGTATTTT. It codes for CSARSGVFTDTQYF.

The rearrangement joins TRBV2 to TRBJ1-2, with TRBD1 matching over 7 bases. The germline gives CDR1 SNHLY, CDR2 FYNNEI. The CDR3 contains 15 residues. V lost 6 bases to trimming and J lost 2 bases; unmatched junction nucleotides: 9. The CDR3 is CASRDDRVRNYGYTF. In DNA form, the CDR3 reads TGTGCCAGCAGGGACGACAGGGTGAGGAACTATGGCTACACCTTC.

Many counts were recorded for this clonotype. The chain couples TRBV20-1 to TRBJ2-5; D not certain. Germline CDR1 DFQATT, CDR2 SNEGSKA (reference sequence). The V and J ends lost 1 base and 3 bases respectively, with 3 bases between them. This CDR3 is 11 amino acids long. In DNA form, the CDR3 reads TGCAGTGCTAGAGGGGAAGAGACCCAGTACTTC. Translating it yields CSARGEETQYF.

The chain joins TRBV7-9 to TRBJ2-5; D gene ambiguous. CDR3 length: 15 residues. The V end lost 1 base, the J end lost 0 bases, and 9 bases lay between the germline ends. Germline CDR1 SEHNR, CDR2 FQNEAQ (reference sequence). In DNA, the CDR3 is TGTGCCAGCAGCTTAGTCCCTTCTTACCAAGAGACCCAGTACTTC. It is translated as CASSLVPSYQETQYF.

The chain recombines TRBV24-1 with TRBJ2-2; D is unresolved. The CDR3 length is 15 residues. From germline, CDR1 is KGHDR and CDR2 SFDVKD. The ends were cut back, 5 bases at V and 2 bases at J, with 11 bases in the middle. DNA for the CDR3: TGTGCCACCAGTGGTGGGTCACCTAACACCGGGGAGCTGTTTTTT. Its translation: CATSGGSPNTGELFF.

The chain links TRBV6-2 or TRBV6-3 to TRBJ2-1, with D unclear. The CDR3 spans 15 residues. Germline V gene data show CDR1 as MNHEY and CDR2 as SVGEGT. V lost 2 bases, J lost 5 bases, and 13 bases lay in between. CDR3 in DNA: TGTGCCAGCAGTTACGGCACATCTACTCACAATGAGCAGTTCTTC. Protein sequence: CASSYGTSTHNEQFF.